Only a few counts were recorded for the clone carrying this T cell receptor delta chain. The sample belongs to a study of gamma-delta chains in newborns, infants, children. About the study: Microbial exposure reportedly drives polyclonal innate γδ T cell expansion after birth.

TCRdb re-called clones from the reads using CATT. This sample yields roughly 2,500 delta-chain clones, of which 1% are seen a single time; about 16% belongs to the top ten. V lost 2 bases to trimming and J lost 1 base; unmatched junction nucleotides: 17. CDR1 and CDR2 (germline): GEAIGNYY, EKD. The CDR3 contains 19 residues. The chain has TRDV2 and TRDJ1, with 8 positions matching TRDD3. This clonotype was sampled from a child who was a newborn, infant or young child, either healthy, febrile or measles-vaccinated (not recorded which). Input material: blood. The CDR3 reads CACDNVGRLGAPCTDKLIF. CDR3 nucleotides: TGTGCCTGTGACAACGTAGGGAGACTGGGGGCCCCGTGCACCGATAAACTCATCTTT.